This T cell receptor (beta chain) is drawn from a study of the immune and genomic landscape of osteosarcoma (TCRdb year 2020). About the investigation overall: The overall cohort was composed of 48 pediatric and adult patients with high-grade osteosarcoma, and a median age at diagnosis of about 25 years (range about 5-85) was recorded. The cohort was enriched for poor-risk disease, with roughly 73% showing unfavorable pathologic response to standard therapy and approximately 67% deceased. Patients in the overall cohort were around 60% male, and more than 70% presented with localized disease at diagnosis. To define immunogenic potential, the study profiled osteosarcoma specimens using whole genome, RNA and T-cell receptor sequencing, along with immunohistochemistry and reverse phase protein arrays. To characterize the osteosarcoma immunogenomic landscape, the TCR sequencing results were combined with transcriptome, protein array and immunostaining data. The goal of the study was to explain why immune checkpoint inhibitors have shown limited clinical activity in osteosarcoma. A couple of samples from the same tumor site were contributed by each of a few patients. What the research found in general, with its limitations: Sample size was not determined by any statistical method, because osteosarcoma is rare and every possible sample was collected. About five cases had a single hyperexpanded clone dominating the repertoire, and all had fewer than 100 T-cell clonotypes. TCR productive clonality was greater in the immune-hot C3 cluster than in the cold C1 cluster, although TCR productive clonality remained low overall. Overall, productive TCR clonality was low, with an average of 0.09 and a maximum of 0.3, which suggests limited T-cell clonal expansion. Along with the frozen tumor specimens, matched blood was collected from just two patients. Clonality benchmarks were derived from external normal skin and healthy peripheral blood data rather than from matched normal tissue.

The specimens were post-treatment primary, local recurrence and metastasis tumors obtained from patients with a poor prognosis. TCR beta chain CDR3 regions were immunosequenced with the ImmunoSEQ Assay (Adaptive Biotechnologies). The authors' analysis ran thus. TCRB rearrangements, read counts, read proportions and gene usage were exported through the ImmunoSEQ Analyzer platform. T-cell clonality was computed as 1 minus Pielou's evenness on productive rearrangements. Clonal space homeostasis binned clonotypes as rare, small, medium, large or hyperexpanded (0.01 to 1 of the repertoire). TCR productive clonality was compared across immune clusters C1, C2 and C3 using the Wilcoxon rank sum test. Imported from immuneACCESS, the table was reduced by TCRdb to in-frame sequences with V and J called. These copies leave out some clones; in studies compared against another copy, an unresolved V gene accounts for under half, and the cause of the remainder is not known. V and J calls and clone size are as listed in that table; D and trimming were resolved from the DNA. This sample gives approximately 9,400 clones in total; 60% to 85% of them show up just once. The ten most abundant clones make up roughly 18% of the sample.

In regard to this clone: Its antigen remains unidentified. No much larger clone is present one base from it, and per-base qualities are unavailable.

The CDR3, from cysteine to phenylalanine, totals 12 residues. Here the CDR3 DNA is all that survives: 36 bases in frame from base 1. CDR1 SGHTA and CDR2 FQGTGA were looked up in the germline V gene. Deletion took 4 bases off V and 10 bases off J, with a span of 11 bases between the germline ends. Sequencing input: osteosarcoma tumor tissue from the lung. The chain joins TRBV7-3 to TRBJ2-1; no D gene can be assigned with confidence. The sequence came from a human donor with osteosarcoma. The nucleotide sequence is given as TGTGCCAGCAGCTACGACGGGTTAGAGCAGTTCTTC. The resulting protein is CASSYDGLEQFF.